This T cell receptor beta chain was profiled in a study of T-cell reconstitution after alpha-beta-depleted transplantation in children. This clonotype occurred a few times. During its preparation, the TCRbeta library received unique molecular identifiers. TCRdb re-analysed the PCR reads in MiXCR, keeping a single row per CDR3 protein. The sample lists under 250,000 distinct CDR3 sequences, more than 20% seen once, with about 4.8% in the top ten. CDR3 size: 18 residues. Germline V lookup: CDR1 LGHNA, CDR2 YSLEER. Trimming cost V 1 base and J 0 bases, with 17 bases left between them. The sequenced sample was PBMCs, mostly from graft donor cells, obtained 360 days after TCRalphabeta/CD19-depleted stem cell transplant. This TCR was sampled from a female patient between 2 and 15 years old who had a stem cell transplant for congenital amegakaryocytic thrombocytopenia, so the T cells may come from the graft donor. The rearrangement links TRBV4-3 to TRBJ2-3, with a possible D match to TRBD2 (6 bases). The CDR3 nucleotides are TGCGCCAGCAGCCAAGCCCCAGTGGGGGGTATTAGCACAGATACGCAGTATTTT. This sequence encodes CASSQAPVGGISTDTQYF.